This T cell receptor (beta chain) was sequenced during a study of cytomegalovirus exposure and HLA in healthy donors. There were likely unrecorded immune exposures, though donors were nominally healthy when sampled. Concerning this clone itself: The target antigen is unknown.

Study results and limitations: A later analysis linked a missense variant in DCLRE1C to the trimming of TCR beta V and J genes.

The primer mix had 60 Vbeta and 13 Jbeta primers. Only in-frame clones appear in the TCRdb table, and some are missing; sequencing was by immunoSEQ multiplex PCR. The sample yields approximately 100,000 clones, around 73% seen once. This clonotype was sampled from a middle-aged man in good health and CMV-seronegative. The sequenced sample consisted of PBMCs.

CDR3 sequence (DNA): TGTGCCAGCACAGATCCCCTTCGTTACGGTTCTAGGACCGGGGAGCTGTTTTTT. Its translation: CASTDPLRYGSRTGELFF. This rearrangement joins TRBV2 to TRBJ2-2; D is uncertain. Trimming pared 7 bases from V and 5 bases from J, leaving 26 bases between. The CDR3 covers 18 residues. Germline V gene sequence: CDR1 SNHLY, CDR2 FYNNEI.